Shown below are 18 T cell receptor beta chains from a single sample sequenced in a study of PD-L1 blockade in urothelial cancer. Time point specified: peripheral blood 6 weeks after treatment start. The method was immunoSEQ multiplex PCR; TCRdb's version includes in-frame clones alone and lacks a portion of them. The profile shows tens of thousands of clones, about 88% of them singletons. The starting material was PBMCs, obtained around atezolizumab (anti-PD-L1) treatment. These receptor sequences come from a man in his fifties or sixties with urothelial cancer.

CDR3 region: CASSFGTGAYEQYF. DNA for the CDR3: TGTGCCAGCAGTTTCGGGACAGGGGCCTACGAGCAGTACTTC. The chain employs TRBV6-5 and TRBJ2-7, with TRBD1 identical over 10 bases. J gave up 2 bases and V 4 bases, and 2 bases lay outside the gene matches. Germline V gene sequence: CDR1 MNHEY, CDR2 SVGAGI. The CDR3 length is 14 residues.

The V call is TRBV25-1, the J call TRBJ2-1; possible D gene TRBD1, 5 bases. The CDR3 totals 14 residues. The germline V gene encodes CDR1 MGHDK and CDR2 SYGVNS. V was clipped by 4 bases and J by 3 bases, with 10 bases between them. The chain's CDR3 is CASSVGAFYNEQFF. The CDR3 DNA sequence: TGTGCCAGCAGTGTAGGGGCCTTCTACAATGAGCAGTTCTTC.

The J gene is TRBJ2-2, the V gene TRBV19, with D maybe TRBD1 (6 bases). V was trimmed by 7 bases and J by 3 bases, leaving 12 bases between them. The CDR3 is made up of 14 amino acids. CDR1 and CDR2 (germline): LNHDA, SQIVND (reference sequence). In nucleotides, the CDR3 is TGTGCCAGTAAGATAGGGGGTTACACCGGGGAGCTGTTTTTT. Translated: CASKIGGYTGELFF.

The chain has TRBV7-2 and TRBJ2-1, with 7 bases fitting TRBD2. The CDR3 is 16 residues long. Trimming cost V 6 bases and J 4 bases; bases outside gene matches: 12. Germline CDR1 and CDR2: SGHTA and FQGNSA. The CDR3 nucleotides are TGTGCCAGCAGGATGATGCGGGACTATACATACAATGAGCAGTTCTTC. Translated: CASRMMRDYTYNEQFF.

The chain recombines TRBV4-1 with TRBJ1-1; D unresolved. V lost 4 bases and J 6 bases, leaving 15 bases between the germline ends. The CDR3 length is 14 residues. Germline V gene sequence: CDR1 MGHRA, CDR2 YSYEKL. The DNA of the CDR3 is TGCGCCAGCAGCCTAAGCTTAGCCGGCGCTGAAGCTTTCTTT. This sequence encodes CASSLSLAGAEAFF.

This sequence joins TRBV27 and TRBJ2-2, with a tentative D call TRBD1 (5 bases). The CDR3 is 13 residues long. Trimming cost V 2 bases and J 6 bases, with 7 bases left between them. Germline V gene lookup returns CDR1 MNHEY and CDR2 SMNVEV (reference sequence). The CDR3 DNA reads as TGTGCCAGCAGTTTACTCAGGGCCGGGGAGCTGTTTTTT. Protein product: CASSLLRAGELFF.

The J gene is TRBJ1-5, the V gene TRBV5-5; TRBD1 might be the D (6 bases). The CDR3 is made up of 14 amino acids. CDR1 is SGHKS, CDR2 YYEKEE, per germline (reference sequence). Trimming pared 2 bases from V and 4 bases from J, leaving 10 bases between. The CDR3 reads CASSLGQPNQPQHF. In DNA, the CDR3 is TGTGCCAGCAGCTTAGGACAGCCTAATCAGCCCCAGCATTTT.

The V call is TRBV10-3, the J call TRBJ1-1, with 7 positions matching TRBD1. V trimming: 6 bases; J trimming: 1 base; junction bases outside the gene matches: 8. The CDR3 runs 15 residues. Germline loops: CDR1 ENHRY, CDR2 SYGVKD. The CDR3 is CAISLGQARNTEAFF. The CDR3 bases are TGTGCCATCAGCCTCGGACAGGCCAGGAACACTGAAGCTTTCTTT.

CDR3 protein: CASSFGAGLGETQYF. DNA for the CDR3: TGTGCCAGCAGCTTCGGAGCGGGTCTGGGAGAGACCCAGTACTTC. This chain uses TRBV7-2 with TRBJ2-5; the D gene is possibly TRBD2 (6 bases). Germline V gives CDR1 SGHTA, CDR2 FQGNSA. V was pared by 3 bases and J by 4 bases, with 15 bases between. This CDR3 contains 15 residues.

This chain joins TRBV11-2 and TRBJ2-1, with D possibly being TRBD1 (6 bases). V was clipped by 1 base and J by 4 bases, with 8 bases between them. Germline CDR1 and CDR2: SGHAT and FQNNGV. The CDR3 covers 14 residues. CDR3 in DNA: TGTGCCAGCAGCTTAGCGGACAGTTACAATGAGCAGTTCTTC. This gives the protein CASSLADSYNEQFF.

The chain joins TRBV6-1 to TRBJ1-4; D remains ambiguous. This CDR3 is 14 amino acids long. The germline gives CDR1 MNHNS, CDR2 SASEGT. Trimming removed 5 bases from V and 0 bases from J, with 7 bases in between. The CDR3 spells CASSPPSTNEKLFF. As DNA, the CDR3 is TGTGCCAGCAGTCCCCCTTCAACTAATGAAAAACTGTTTTTT.

This clone showed up just once. The CDR3 DNA follows: TGTGCCAGCAGTTCCAGGGGCCCCCACACAGATACGCAGTATTTT. Translated: CASSSRGPHTDTQYF. V and J are TRBV27 and TRBJ2-3; possible D gene TRBD1, 6 bases. Per germline, CDR1 MNHEY and CDR2 SMNVEV (reference sequence). The CDR3 covers 15 residues. Deletions cut 4 bases from V and 2 bases from J, with 13 bases between.

This sequence joins TRBV29-1 and TRBJ1-5; 10 nucleotides line up with TRBD1. The CDR3 runs 17 residues. J lost 1 base, V lost 4 bases, and 10 bases had no gene match. In germline, CDR1 is SQVTM, CDR2 ANQGSEA. The CDR3 DNA is TGCAGCGTTGCGGAGACAGGGGGCGCGGTCAGCAATCAGCCCCAGCATTTT. Its protein is CSVAETGGAVSNQPQHF.

The J gene is TRBJ2-1, the V gene TRBV5-1; TRBD2 matches at 9 bases. CDR1 is SGHRS, CDR2 YFSETQ, per germline. This CDR3 region has 14 residues. V gave up 0 bases and J gave up 7 bases; unmatched junction bases: 2. CDR3 sequence reads: CASSLEAGGNEQFF. The CDR3 DNA reads TGCGCCAGCAGCTTGGAAGCGGGGGGAAATGAGCAGTTCTTC.

J is TRBJ2-5 and V is TRBV19; 12 nucleotides agree with TRBD2. Losses at the gene ends were 1 base for V and 4 bases for J; bases not matched to a gene: 1. The CDR3 runs 15 residues. CDR1 LNHDA and CDR2 SQIVND come from the germline V gene (reference sequence). The CDR3, as DNA: TGTGCCAGTAGTATAGCGGGACTAGCGGGAGAGACCCAGTACTTC. It codes for CASSIAGLAGETQYF.

The gene calls are TRBV28 and TRBJ2-2; D is perhaps TRBD2 (5 bases). Germline V lookup: CDR1 MDHEN, CDR2 SYDVKM. This CDR3 is 15 amino acids long. Trimming left V 7 bases short and J 4 bases short, with 16 bases between. CDR3 amino acids: CASKEDNLSTGELFF. CDR3 DNA sequence: TGTGCCAGCAAGGAGGATAACCTCTCCACCGGGGAGCTGTTTTTT.

This CDR3 is CASSLSDTQYF. CDR3 DNA sequence: TGTGCCAGCAGCCTGTCAGATACGCAGTATTTT. The rearrangement links TRBV6-6 to TRBJ2-3; D is unresolved. The CDR3 totals 11 residues. The V end lost 6 bases, the J end lost 4 bases, and 5 bases lay between the germline ends. CDR1 and CDR2 (germline): MNHNY, SVGAGI (reference sequence).

The chain is built from TRBV4-1 and TRBJ2-7, with D perhaps matching TRBD1 (6 bases). V was pared by 1 base and J by 2 bases, with 12 bases between. Per the germline V gene, CDR1 is MGHRA and CDR2 is YSYEKL. This CDR3 contains 15 residues. The CDR3 region is CASSQGSGQTYEQYF. CDR3 DNA sequence: TGCGCCAGCAGCCAAGGATCGGGACAAACCTACGAGCAGTACTTC.